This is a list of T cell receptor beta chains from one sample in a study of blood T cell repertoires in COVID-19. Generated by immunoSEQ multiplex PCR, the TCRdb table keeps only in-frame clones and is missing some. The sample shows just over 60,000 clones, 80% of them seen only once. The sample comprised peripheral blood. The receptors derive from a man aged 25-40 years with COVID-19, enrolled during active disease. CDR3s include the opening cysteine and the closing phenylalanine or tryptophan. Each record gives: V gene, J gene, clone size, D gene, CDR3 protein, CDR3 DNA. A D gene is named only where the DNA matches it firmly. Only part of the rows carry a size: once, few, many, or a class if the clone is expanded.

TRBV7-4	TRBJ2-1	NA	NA	CASSLGAGEQFF	TGTGCCAGCAGCTTAGGGGCTGGTGAGCAGTTCTTC
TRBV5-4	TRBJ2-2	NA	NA	CASGPRTANTGELFF	TGTGCCAGCGGTCCTCGGACAGCCAACACCGGGGAGCTGTTTTTT
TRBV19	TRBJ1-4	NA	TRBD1	CASSITGVNEKLFF	TGTGCCAGTAGTATAACAGGGGTGAACGAAAAACTGTTTTTT
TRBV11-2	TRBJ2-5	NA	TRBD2	CASSLGTSGGETQYF	TGTGCCAGCAGCCTTGGGACTAGCGGGGGTGAGACCCAGTACTTC
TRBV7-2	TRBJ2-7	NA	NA	CASSLSTGRYEQYF	TGTGCCAGCAGCCTGTCGACAGGTCGCTACGAGCAGTACTTC
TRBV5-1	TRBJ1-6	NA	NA	CASRFGESSYNSPLHF	TGCGCCAGCAGATTTGGGGAGAGCTCCTATAATTCACCCCTCCACTTT
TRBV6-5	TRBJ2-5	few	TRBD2	CASSYSTSGGETQYF	TGTGCCAGCAGTTACTCGACTAGCGGGGGAGAGACCCAGTACTTC
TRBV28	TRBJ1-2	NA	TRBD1	CASSSQGAVYGYTF	TGTGCCAGCAGTTCCCAGGGGGCGGTGTATGGCTACACCTTC
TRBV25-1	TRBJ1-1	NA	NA	CASSKIGVLNTEAFF	TGTGCCAGCAGCAAGATAGGGGTACTGAACACTGAAGCTTTCTTT
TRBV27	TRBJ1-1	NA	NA	CASRKAQAHTEAFF	TGTGCCAGCAGGAAGGCGCAGGCTCACACTGAAGCTTTCTTT
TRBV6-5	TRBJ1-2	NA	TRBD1	CASSYGQGGNGYTF	TGTGCCAGCAGTTACGGACAGGGCGGGAATGGCTACACCTTC
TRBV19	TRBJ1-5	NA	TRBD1	CASSITRTGDPGQPQHF	TGTGCCAGTAGTATTACTCGGACAGGGGACCCGGGTCAGCCCCAGCATTTT
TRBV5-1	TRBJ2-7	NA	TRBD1	CASSLRGQGAINDEQYF	TGCGCCAGCAGCTTGCGAGGACAGGGGGCTATCAACGACGAGCAGTACTTC
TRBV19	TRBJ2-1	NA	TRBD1	CASSTGSYEQFF	TGTGCCAGTTCGACAGGGTCGTATGAGCAGTTCTTC
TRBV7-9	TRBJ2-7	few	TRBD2	CASSHSGILYEQYF	TGTGCCAGCAGCCATAGCGGGATCCTCTACGAGCAGTACTTC
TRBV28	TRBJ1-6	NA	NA	CASSLLTRDFYNSPLHF	TGTGCCAGCAGTTTATTGACCCGGGACTTCTATAATTCACCCCTCCACTTT
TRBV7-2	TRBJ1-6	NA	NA	CASSTAPGGSPLHF	TGTGCCAGCAGTACAGCCCCCGGGGGGTCACCCCTCCACTTT
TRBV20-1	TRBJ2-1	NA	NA	CGGSIYNEQFF	TGCGGGGGGTCGATCTACAATGAGCAGTTCTTC
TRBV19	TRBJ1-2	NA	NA	CASSILQSGYTF	TGTGCCAGTAGTATTCTACAGAGCGGCTACACCTTC
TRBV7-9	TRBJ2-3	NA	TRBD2	CASSSSLAGVFSDTQYF	TGTGCCAGCAGCTCATCGTTAGCGGGAGTTTTTTCAGATACGCAGTATTTT
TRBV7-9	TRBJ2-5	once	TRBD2	CASRLAGGRRETQYF	TGTGCCAGCAGACTAGCGGGGGGGCGGCGGGAGACCCAGTACTTC
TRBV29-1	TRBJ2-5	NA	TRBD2	CSVVGTSGRPETQYF	TGCAGCGTTGTGGGGACTAGCGGGAGGCCAGAGACCCAGTACTTC
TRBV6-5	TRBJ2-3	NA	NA	CASSLRGADTQYF	TGTGCCAGCAGTCTCAGGGGGGCAGATACGCAGTATTTT
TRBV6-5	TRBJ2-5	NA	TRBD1	CASNQGVVVRETQYF	TGTGCCAGCAATCAGGGGGTTGTAGTAAGAGAGACCCAGTACTTC
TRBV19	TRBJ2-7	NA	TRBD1	CASSVYFFTGTEAYEQYF	TGTGCCAGTAGTGTGTATTTTTTTACCGGGACAGAAGCTTACGAGCAGTACTTC
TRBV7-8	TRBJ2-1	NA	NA	CASSPRGIGQLAVDEQFF	TGTGCCAGCAGCCCCCGGGGGATAGGGCAGTTGGCGGTCGATGAGCAGTTCTTC
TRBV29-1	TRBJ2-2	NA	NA	CSVGTLYTGELFF	TGCAGCGTAGGGACATTGTACACCGGGGAGCTGTTTTTT
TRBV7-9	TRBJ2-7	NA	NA	CASSPTGYYYEQYF	TGTGCCAGCAGCCCGACGGGATATTACTACGAGCAGTACTTC
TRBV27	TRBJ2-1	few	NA	CASSRNVGGRENKFF	TGTGCCAGCAGTCGAAACGTTGGGGGGCGGGAGAATAAGTTCTTC
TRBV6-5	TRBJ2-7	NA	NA	CASRPRQVGNEQYF	TGTGCCAGCAGACCCCGACAGGTAGGGAACGAGCAGTACTTC
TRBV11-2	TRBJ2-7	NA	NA	CASRRQDSYEQYF	TGTGCCAGCAGACGACAGGACTCCTACGAGCAGTACTTC
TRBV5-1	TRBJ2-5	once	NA	CASSLSPGGGETQYF	TGCGCCAGCAGCTTGAGTCCGGGGGGCGGGGAGACCCAGTACTTC
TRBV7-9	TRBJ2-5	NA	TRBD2	CASSLRTSGSQETQYF	TGTGCCAGCAGCCTGAGGACTAGCGGGAGTCAAGAGACCCAGTACTTC
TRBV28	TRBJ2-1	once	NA	CASSSTVLNEQFF	TGTGCCAGCAGTTCAACAGTACTCAATGAGCAGTTCTTC
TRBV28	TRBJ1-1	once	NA	CASMSGGTNTEAFF	TGTGCCAGCATGTCGGGGGGCACGAACACTGAAGCTTTCTTT
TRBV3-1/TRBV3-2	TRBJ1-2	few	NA	CASSQDQAGDGYTF	TGTGCCAGCAGCCAAGATCAAGCAGGGGATGGCTACACCTTC
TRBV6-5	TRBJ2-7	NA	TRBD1	CASRARQGIFYEQYF	TGTGCCAGCAGGGCAAGACAGGGGATATTCTACGAGCAGTACTTC
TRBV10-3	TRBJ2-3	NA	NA	CAIRLDSGNTQYF	TGTGCCATCAGGCTGGATTCAGGGAATACGCAGTATTTT
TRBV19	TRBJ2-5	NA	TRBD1	CASSMTGGETQYF	TGTGCCAGTAGTATGACAGGGGGGGAGACCCAGTACTTC
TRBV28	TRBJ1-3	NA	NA	CASSPRVPTGNTIYF	TGTGCCAGCAGCCCCAGGGTTCCAACTGGAAACACCATATATTTT
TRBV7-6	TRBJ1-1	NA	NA	CASSPRLVQGNTEAFF	TGTGCCAGCAGCCCGCGACTCGTTCAAGGGAACACTGAAGCTTTCTTT
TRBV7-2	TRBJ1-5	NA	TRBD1	CASSPGQGAWQPQHF	TGTGCCAGCAGCCCGGGGCAGGGGGCCTGGCAGCCCCAGCATTTT
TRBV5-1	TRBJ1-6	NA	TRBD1	CASSSGTGAHSPLHF	TGCGCCAGCAGCTCCGGGACAGGGGCGCATTCACCCCTCCACTTT
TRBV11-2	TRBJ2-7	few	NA	CASSSSRSYEQYF	TGTGCCAGCAGCTCGTCTAGGTCCTACGAGCAGTACTTC
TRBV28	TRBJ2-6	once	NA	CATNRQHSGANVLTF	TGTGCCACCAACCGACAGCACTCTGGGGCCAACGTCCTGACTTTC
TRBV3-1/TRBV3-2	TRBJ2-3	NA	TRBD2	CASSQGWGGSLLTDTQYF	TGTGCCAGCAGCCAAGGATGGGGCGGGAGCCTCCTCACAGATACGCAGTATTTT
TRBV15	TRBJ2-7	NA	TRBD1	CATSREQGAGDEQYF	TGTGCCACCAGCAGGGAACAGGGGGCCGGGGACGAGCAGTACTTC
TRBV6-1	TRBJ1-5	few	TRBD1	CASSDGDRGFQPQHF	TGTGCCAGCAGTGATGGGGACAGGGGGTTTCAGCCCCAGCATTTT
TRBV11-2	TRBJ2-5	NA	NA	CASSPLGEVEETQYF	TGTGCCAGCAGCCCATTAGGGGAGGTAGAAGAGACCCAGTACTTC
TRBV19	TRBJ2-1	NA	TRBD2	CASSTTSGSYNEQFF	TGTGCCAGTAGTACTACTAGCGGGAGCTACAATGAGCAGTTCTTC
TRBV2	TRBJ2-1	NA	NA	CASIGRWGDEQFF	TGTGCCAGCATAGGACGTTGGGGGGATGAGCAGTTCTTC
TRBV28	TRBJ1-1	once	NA	CASSLLTGITEAFF	TGTGCCAGCAGTTTATTGACAGGAATCACTGAAGCTTTCTTT
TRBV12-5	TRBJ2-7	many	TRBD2	CASGGGLAGYEQYF	TGTGCTAGTGGTGGCGGACTAGCGGGATACGAGCAGTACTTC
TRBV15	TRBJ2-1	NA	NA	CATSTDGSSYNEQFF	TGTGCCACCAGTACGGACGGGAGCTCCTACAATGAGCAGTTCTTC
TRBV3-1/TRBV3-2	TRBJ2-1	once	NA	CASSQESEWEFEQFF	TGTGCCAGCAGCCAAGAATCGGAGTGGGAGTTTGAGCAGTTCTTC